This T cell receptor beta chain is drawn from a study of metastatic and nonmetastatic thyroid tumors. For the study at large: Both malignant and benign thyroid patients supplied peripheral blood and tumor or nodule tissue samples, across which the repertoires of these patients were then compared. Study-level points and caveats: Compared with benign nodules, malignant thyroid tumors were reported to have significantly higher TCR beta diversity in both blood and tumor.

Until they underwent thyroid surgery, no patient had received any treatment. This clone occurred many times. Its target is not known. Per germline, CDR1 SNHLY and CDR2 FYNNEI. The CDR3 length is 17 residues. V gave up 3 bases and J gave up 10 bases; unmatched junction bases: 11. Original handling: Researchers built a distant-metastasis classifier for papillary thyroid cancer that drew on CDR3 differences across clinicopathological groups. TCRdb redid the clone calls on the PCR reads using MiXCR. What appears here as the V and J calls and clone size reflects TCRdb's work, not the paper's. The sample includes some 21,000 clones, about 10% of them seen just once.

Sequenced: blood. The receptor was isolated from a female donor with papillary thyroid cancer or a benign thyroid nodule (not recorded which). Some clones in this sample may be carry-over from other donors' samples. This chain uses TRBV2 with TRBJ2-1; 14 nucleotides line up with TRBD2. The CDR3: CASSDPSTSGRAWEQFF. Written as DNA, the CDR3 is TGTGCCAGCAGTGACCCCTCGACTAGCGGGAGGGCCTGGGAGCAGTTCTTC.